This entry is about one TCR beta chain. The target antigen is unknown. The data derive from a study of naive and memory T cell subsets. CD4+ T cell IFNgamma after overnight CMV lysate exposure gave donor CMV status. Notes on the study in general: Each distinct alpha or beta sequence counts as one clonotype. Naive repertoires, especially CD8, held a few larger clonotypes, possibly memory cells re-expressing CD45RA.

Two oligonucleotides, mixed equimolar, formed the beta constant-region primer covering TRBC1 and TRBC2. The ligated cDNA underwent four PCR rounds using SP2 and nested alpha and beta constant-region primers. TCRdb redid the calling of the UMI-ligation and nested PCR reads with MiXCR, one entry per CDR3 protein. The sample holds around 140,000 distinct CDR3 sequences; around 21% are singletons and the top ten take roughly 0.6%. The V and J ends lost 6 bases and 2 bases respectively, with 10 bases between them. The germline CDR1 and CDR2 sequences are MDHEN and SYDVKM. The CDR3 is 14 residues long. This sequence was found in a human donor in good health. The rearrangement links TRBV28 to TRBJ2-2, with D possibly matching TRBD1 (6 bases). Sample: naive CD8+ T cells from blood. CDR3 sequence (DNA): TGTGCCAGCAGAGGGACACTTAACACCGGGGAGCTGTTTTTT. It yields the protein CASRGTLNTGELFF.